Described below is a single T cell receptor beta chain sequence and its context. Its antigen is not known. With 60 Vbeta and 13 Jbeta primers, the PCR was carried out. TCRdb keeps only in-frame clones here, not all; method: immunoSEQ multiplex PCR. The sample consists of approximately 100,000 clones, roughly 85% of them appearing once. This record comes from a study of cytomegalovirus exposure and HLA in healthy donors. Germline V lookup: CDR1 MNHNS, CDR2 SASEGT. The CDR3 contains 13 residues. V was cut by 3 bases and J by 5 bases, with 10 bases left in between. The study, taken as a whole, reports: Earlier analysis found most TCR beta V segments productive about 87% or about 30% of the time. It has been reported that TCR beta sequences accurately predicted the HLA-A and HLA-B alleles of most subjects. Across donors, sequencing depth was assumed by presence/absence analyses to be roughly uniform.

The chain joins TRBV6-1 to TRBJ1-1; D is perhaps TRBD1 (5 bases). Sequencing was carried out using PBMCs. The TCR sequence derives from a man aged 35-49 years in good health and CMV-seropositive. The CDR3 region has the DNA TGTGCCAGCAGTGACGGGGGGGTTACTGAAGCTTTCTTT. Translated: CASSDGGVTEAFF.